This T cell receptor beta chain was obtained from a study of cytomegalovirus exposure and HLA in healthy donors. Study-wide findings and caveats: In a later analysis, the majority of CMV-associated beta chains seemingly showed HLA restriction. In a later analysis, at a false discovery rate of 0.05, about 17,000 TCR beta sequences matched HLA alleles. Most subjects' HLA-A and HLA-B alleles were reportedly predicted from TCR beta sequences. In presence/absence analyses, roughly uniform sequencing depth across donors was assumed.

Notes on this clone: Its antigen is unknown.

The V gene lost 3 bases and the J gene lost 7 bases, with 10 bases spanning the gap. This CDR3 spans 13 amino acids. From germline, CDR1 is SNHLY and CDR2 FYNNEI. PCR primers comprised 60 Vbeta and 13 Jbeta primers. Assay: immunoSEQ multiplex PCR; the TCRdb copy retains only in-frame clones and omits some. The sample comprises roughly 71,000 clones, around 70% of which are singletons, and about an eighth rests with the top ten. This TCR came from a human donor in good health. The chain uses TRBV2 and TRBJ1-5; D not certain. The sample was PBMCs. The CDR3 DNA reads TGTGCCAGCAGTGATCGGGTCGGCCAGCCCCAGCATTTT. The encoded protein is CASSDRVGQPQHF.